The 26 T cell receptor beta chains below all came from one sample that was sequenced in a study of T cell responses to AZD1222 COVID-19 vaccine. Clones were read by immunoSEQ multiplex PCR, and TCRdb kept only the in-frame ones, dropping some. The table includes over 150,000 clones, 88% detected once. The sequences come from peripheral blood, collected on day 0 of AZD1222 vaccination. All receptors come from an adult in good health.

V and J are TRBV6-5 and TRBJ2-1, with TRBD2 matching over 10 bases. CDR3 length: 14 residues. The V segment lost 8 bases and the J segment 5 bases; nucleotides outside the gene matches: 6. Germline CDR1 and CDR2: MNHEY and SVGAGI. CDR3 amino acids: CASSLAGVHNEQFF. CDR3 bases: TGTGCCAGCTCTCTAGCGGGGGTCCACAATGAGCAGTTCTTC.

V gene TRBV11-2 combines with J gene TRBJ1-1, with D tentatively TRBD1 (6 bases). The germline V and J ends were trimmed by 4 bases and 4 bases, with 13 bases remaining between them. From germline, CDR1 is SGHAT and CDR2 FQNNGV. This CDR3 region has 14 residues. DNA for the CDR3: TGTGCCAGCAGCTCAACGGCAGGGGTCACTGAAGCTTTCTTT. This encodes CASSSTAGVTEAFF.

V usage is TRBV6-2 or TRBV6-3 and J usage is TRBJ1-2; possibly TRBD1 for D (6 bases). This CDR3 has 14 amino acids. Trimming took 6 bases from V and 4 from J, leaving 15 bases between them. The germline V gene has CDR1 MNHEY and CDR2 SVGEGT. Here the CDR3 DNA reads TGTGCCAGCAGCCAACAGGGAAACGCCTATGGCTACACCTTC. Amino acids: CASSQQGNAYGYTF.

The chain couples TRBV24-1 to TRBJ2-3; 7 nucleotides agree with TRBD1. The CDR3 contains 13 residues. Unmatched junction bases numbered 8, after V lost 12 bases and J lost 3 bases. The germline gives CDR1 KGHDR, CDR2 SFDVKD. CDR3 nucleotides: TGTGCCGCTGGGGACAGCCTAACAGATACGCAGTATTTT. Protein sequence: CAAGDSLTDTQYF.

The chain recombines TRBV11-2 with TRBJ2-2; 8 nucleotides line up with TRBD1. The CDR3 has 14 residues. The V segment lost 3 bases and the J segment 5 bases; nucleotides outside the gene matches: 2. Germline V lookup: CDR1 SGHAT, CDR2 FQNNGV. CDR3 DNA sequence: TGTGCCAGCAGCTTTGGGACAGGAACCGGGGAGCTGTTTTTT. Protein product: CASSFGTGTGELFF.

The chain recombines TRBV2 with TRBJ2-2; 7 bases map to TRBD1. Unmatched junction bases numbered 5, after V lost 4 bases and J lost 3 bases. This CDR3 is built from 15 residues. Looked up from germline, CDR1 is SNHLY and CDR2 is FYNNEI. This CDR3 is CASSVSQGDTGELFF. CDR3 bases: TGTGCCAGCAGTGTTAGTCAGGGGGACACCGGGGAGCTGTTTTTT.

This clone was observed once. The V and J genes are TRBV6-5 and TRBJ1-2; possible D gene TRBD1, 5 bases. This CDR3 has 16 amino acids. Deletions cut 2 bases from V and 8 bases from J, with 21 bases between. From germline, CDR1 is MNHEY and CDR2 SVGAGI. CDR3 residues: CASSYGNAAGPTGYTF. CDR3 sequence (DNA): TGTGCCAGCAGTTACGGGAACGCGGCGGGGCCAACGGGCTACACCTTC.

The V gene is TRBV7-7, the J gene TRBJ2-5; D is perhaps TRBD1 or TRBD2 (5 bases each). Per the germline V gene, CDR1 is SSHAT and CDR2 is FNYEAQ (reference sequence). With 4 bases removed from V and 0 bases from J, the gap between germline ends came to 9 bases. CDR3 length: 14 amino acids. CDR3 coding DNA: TGTGCCAGCAGCTCGGGACCAAACCAAGAGACCCAGTACTTC. Amino acid sequence: CASSSGPNQETQYF.

The rearrangement uses TRBV6-5 and TRBJ1-1; D remains unclear. The V gene lost 4 bases and the J gene lost 1 base, with 10 bases spanning the gap. Per germline, CDR1 MNHEY and CDR2 SVGAGI. The CDR3 runs 14 residues. Written as DNA, the CDR3 is TGTGCCAGCAGTTTAGTCGGCGGGAACACTGAAGCTTTCTTT. The encoded protein is CASSLVGGNTEAFF.

In regard to this clone: Other nucleotide sequences from this sample produce the same CDR3. V and J are TRBV18 and TRBJ1-5; D is undetermined. Trimming stripped 3 bases from V and 4 bases from J, with 7 bases between. The CDR3 length is 13 residues. Germline V gene sequence: CDR1 KGHSH, CDR2 LQKENI. This chain's CDR3 is CASSPGSNQPQHF. In nucleotides, the CDR3 is TGTGCCAGCTCACCCGGTAGTAATCAGCCCCAGCATTTT.

The chain couples TRBV19 to TRBJ1-1, with TRBD1 matching 7 bases. CDR3 length equals 15 residues. Trimming took 7 bases from V and 1 from J; bases not matched to a gene: 9. Looked up from germline, CDR1 is LNHDA and CDR2 is SQIVND (reference sequence). The CDR3 nucleotides are TGTGCCAGTACCCTAAGGGGGACAGCGAACACTGAAGCTTTCTTT. This gives the protein CASTLRGTANTEAFF.

The gene calls are TRBV4-2 and TRBJ1-1; no clear D gene. V shed 1 base and J shed 1 base, with 4 bases lying between them. Per germline, CDR1 LGHNA and CDR2 YNFKEQ. This CDR3 contains 13 residues. CDR3 sequence reads: CASSQAANTEAFF. The CDR3 region has the DNA TGTGCCAGCAGCCAAGCGGCGAACACTGAAGCTTTCTTT.

V gene TRBV6-5 combines with J gene TRBJ2-7, with 7 positions matching TRBD2. V was clipped by 5 bases and J by 0 bases; unmatched bases: 7. From germline, CDR1 is MNHEY and CDR2 SVGAGI. CDR3 length: 15 residues. DNA of the CDR3: TGTGCCAGCAGTCCCTTGGGGGGGAGCTCCTACGAGCAGTACTTC. Translating gives CASSPLGGSSYEQYF.

J is TRBJ2-5 and V is TRBV19; D is undetermined. V lost 3 bases and J lost 4, with 12 bases in between. CDR3 length: 14 residues. Germline CDR1 and CDR2: LNHDA and SQIVND (reference sequence). The CDR3 DNA follows: TGTGCCAGTAGTATCCAGGTTTCTGGAGAGACCCAGTACTTC. It translates to CASSIQVSGETQYF.

The rearrangement uses TRBV7-2 and TRBJ1-4, with 10 bases fitting TRBD1. This CDR3 region has 14 residues. Germline loops: CDR1 SGHTA, CDR2 FQGNSA. J was trimmed by 7 bases and V by 3 bases; bases with no gene match: 2. The CDR3 reads CASSFGTGVEKLFF. The CDR3 DNA follows: TGTGCCAGCAGCTTCGGGACAGGGGTTGAAAAACTGTTTTTT.

This chain links TRBV3-1 (or the pseudogene TRBV3-2) with TRBJ1-6; 7 positions match TRBD1. Germline V gene sequence: CDR1 LGHDT, CDR2 YNNKEL (reference sequence). The CDR3 is 15 amino acids. V gave up 4 bases and J gave up 5 bases; unmatched junction bases: 5. CDR3 sequence reads: CASSLGQGDNSPLHF. The CDR3 DNA sequence: TGTGCCAGCAGCCTGGGGCAGGGGGATAATTCACCCCTCCACTTT.

This clone has a handful of counts. This chain links TRBV11-3 with TRBJ2-2; the match to TRBD1 covers 9 bases. Trimming at V came to 3 bases and at J to 2 bases, leaving 1 base not matched to a gene. The length of the CDR3 is 15 residues. Germline assignment: CDR1 SGHNT and CDR2 YENEEA. CDR3 nucleotide sequence: TGTGCCAGCAGCTTCACAGGGGGCAACACCGGGGAGCTGTTTTTT. Protein sequence: CASSFTGGNTGELFF.

The V and J genes are TRBV4-3 and TRBJ1-4; the D is unclear. CDR3 length equals 13 residues. Trimming cost V 0 bases and J 7 bases, with 6 bases left between them. Looked up from germline, CDR1 is LGHNA and CDR2 is YSLEER. CDR3 loop: CASSQDLVEKLFF. The DNA for the CDR3 is TGCGCCAGCAGCCAAGACCTTGTTGAAAAACTGTTTTTT.

The V and J genes are TRBV29-1 and TRBJ2-7; TRBD1 might be the D (5 bases). The CDR3 has 13 amino acids. Germline CDR1 SQVTM, CDR2 ANQGSEA. Deletions cut 6 bases from V and 3 bases from J, with 15 bases between. This chain's CDR3 is CSVTPPGHYEQYF. The CDR3 DNA sequence: TGCAGCGTGACCCCCCCCGGACACTACGAGCAGTACTTC.

This clone was found once. This chain uses TRBV20-1 with TRBJ1-2; the D is unclear. The V gene's germline CDR1 is DFQATT and CDR2 SNEGSKA (reference sequence). Trimming pared 3 bases from V and 8 bases from J, leaving 10 bases between. CDR3 length: 11 residues. The CDR3 coding sequence is TGCAGTGCTAGCAGGACGTGGGGCTACACCTTC. It is translated as CSASRTWGYTF.

This clone was seen only once. CDR3 coding DNA: TGTGCCAGCAGCTTAGCGCGGGACAGGAAGGAAGCTTTCTTT. Its translation: CASSLARDRKEAFF. This rearrangement joins TRBV7-2 to TRBJ1-1, with 8 bases fitting TRBD1. V was pared by 0 bases and J by 8 bases, with 5 bases of the junction left unmatched. Germline lookup yields CDR1 SGHTA and CDR2 FQGNSA. The CDR3 runs to 14 residues.

The rearrangement links TRBV5-1 to TRBJ2-1; the match to TRBD1 covers 7 bases. The germline V gene has CDR1 SGHRS and CDR2 YFSETQ. CDR3 length: 14 residues. After removal of 4 bases from V and 6 bases from J, the junction contained 7 bases not matched to a gene. CDR3 sequence: CASSLPTGSNEQFF. Written as DNA, the CDR3 is TGCGCCAGCAGCCTCCCGACAGGGTCCAATGAGCAGTTCTTC.

The chain is built from TRBV7-8 and TRBJ1-1, with TRBD1 matching over 9 bases. The V and J ends lost 5 bases and 0 bases, in that order; junction bases with no gene match: 7. CDR3 length: 16 residues. Germline CDR1 reads SGHVS; CDR2 reads FQNEAQ. In nucleotides, the CDR3 is TGTGCCAGCAGCCCAAGACAGGGGGGAATGAACACTGAAGCTTTCTTT. It translates to CASSPRQGGMNTEAFF.

This chain uses TRBV4-1 with TRBJ1-5; the D gene is possibly TRBD1 (5 bases). The CDR3 is 14 residues long. V was cut by 4 bases and J by 3 bases, with 10 bases left in between. The germline gives CDR1 MGHRA, CDR2 YSYEKL. The CDR3 region has the DNA TGCGCCAGCAGCCCCGGGACGTTCAATCAGCCCCAGCATTTT. Amino acids: CASSPGTFNQPQHF.

This chain connects TRBV4-3 to TRBJ2-7; D call uncertain. CDR3 size: 16 residues. The V end lost 0 bases, the J end lost 1 base, and 13 bases lay between the germline ends. Germline V gene sequence: CDR1 LGHNA, CDR2 YSLEER. The CDR3 region has the DNA TGCGCCAGCAGCCAAGATTTCCCCGGACCATCCTACGAGCAGTACTTC. Protein sequence: CASSQDFPGPSYEQYF.

The gene calls are TRBV7-9 and TRBJ1-1; 10 bases fit TRBD1. V lost 5 bases, J lost 4 bases, and 7 bases stayed unmatched. The CDR3 is made up of 15 amino acids. Germline lookup yields CDR1 SEHNR and CDR2 FQNEAQ (reference sequence). Here the CDR3 DNA reads TGTGCCAGCAGCCCTTGGACAGGGGGAGGCACTGAAGCTTTCTTT. It translates to CASSPWTGGGTEAFF.